This T cell receptor (beta chain) was sequenced during a study of OX40 agonist ivuxolimab in advanced cancers. In the study overall: A male proportion of approximately 80% was recorded, with mean age around 60 years and range about 23 to 80. Therapy given before enrollment (anti-PD-1, anti-PD-L1 or anti-CTLA-4) was allowed, and over 35% had some. Patients achieving partial responses numbered three: one hepatocellular carcinoma case and two cutaneous melanoma cases.

General study findings and limits: Relative to CD4+, CD8+ T cells held more expanded clones on average.

On this clone itself: Its antigen is as yet unknown.

Generated by immunoSEQ multiplex PCR, the TCRdb table keeps only in-frame clones and is missing some. Of tens of thousands of clones detected, approximately 87% appear once; the ten largest clones hold approximately 4.6%. The CDR3 is 11 residues long. Trimming took 10 bases from V and 5 from J, leaving 11 bases between them. Germline-derived CDR1 and CDR2 are WNHNN and SYGVQD (reference sequence). The material was CD4+ or CD8+ T cells sorted from blood, obtained in a trial of the OX40 agonist ivuxolimab. V and J are TRBV10-1 and TRBJ2-5; D remains ambiguous. The clonotype originates from an adult with an advanced solid tumor such as melanoma, head and neck, liver or kidney cancer. In DNA form, the CDR3 reads TGCGCCAAAACCCTAGAGGAGACCCAGTACTTC. Translated, it gives CAKTLEETQYF.